A selection of T cell receptor beta chains follows, all from one sample in a study of T cells in Graves' hyperthyroidism and ophthalmopathy. TCRdb used MiXCR to reprocess the multiplex PCR reads, holding one entry per CDR3 protein. The data hold 500,000 to 600,000 distinct CDR3 sequences, with around 42% observed a single time. The sequencing sample was made of peripheral blood or thyroid tissue (not recorded which). Receptor source: a woman between 18 and 29 years old with Graves' hyperthyroidism. Both conserved end residues are part of each CDR3. D genes are given only for firm matches. A clone size is listed for some rows: how often the clone was seen (once, few, many), or a class if it is expanded.

clone_size: many
v_call: TRBV12-3/TRBV12-4
d_call: TRBD2
j_call: TRBJ2-5
cdr3_nt: TGTGCCAGCAGTTCCCGGACTAGCGGGAAAGAGACCCAGTACTTC
cdr3_aa: CASSSRTSGKETQYF

clone_size: NA
v_call: TRBV7-9
d_call: NA
j_call: TRBJ1-4
cdr3_nt: TGTGCCAGCTCACCTGAAAAGGACGCAACTAATGAAAAACTGTTTTTT
cdr3_aa: CASSPEKDATNEKLFF

clone_size: NA
v_call: TRBV12-3/TRBV12-4
d_call: NA
j_call: TRBJ1-2
cdr3_nt: TGTGCCAGCAGTTTAGAGGACAACTATGGCTACACCTTC
cdr3_aa: CASSLEDNYGYTF

clone_size: few
v_call: TRBV3-1
d_call: NA
j_call: TRBJ1-2
cdr3_nt: TGTGCCAGCAGCCAAGATATTTACCCAGATAACTATGGCTACACCTTC
cdr3_aa: CASSQDIYPDNYGYTF

clone_size: NA
v_call: TRBV11-3
d_call: TRBD1
j_call: TRBJ2-5
cdr3_nt: TGTGCCAGCAGCGACCGGGACAGGGTAACAGATACGCAGTACTTC
cdr3_aa: CASSDRDRVTDTQYF

clone_size: NA
v_call: TRBV5-4
d_call: TRBD1
j_call: TRBJ2-7
cdr3_nt: TGTGCCAGCAGCTTAACAGGGGGTACTGGGGACTGGCCCTCCTACGAGCAGTACTTC
cdr3_aa: CASSLTGGTGDWPSYEQYF

clone_size: NA
v_call: TRBV29-1
d_call: TRBD1
j_call: TRBJ1-1
cdr3_nt: TGCAGCGTTCGTCCCGGGACAGGCTTGACTTTCTTT
cdr3_aa: CSVRPGTGLTFF

clone_size: NA
v_call: TRBV7-2
d_call: TRBD1
j_call: TRBJ2-7
cdr3_nt: TGTGCCAGCAGCTTGGACAGGGTCAATGAGCAGTACTTC
cdr3_aa: CASSLDRVNEQYF

clone_size: NA
v_call: TRBV29-1
d_call: NA
j_call: TRBJ2-6
cdr3_nt: TGCAGCGATGACAGGATCCTCTCTGGGGCCAACGTCCTGACTTTC
cdr3_aa: CSDDRILSGANVLTF

clone_size: many
v_call: TRBV20-1
d_call: TRBD1
j_call: TRBJ1-1
cdr3_nt: TGCAGTGCTCAAAACAGGGGGGTGGGTGAAGCTTTCTTT
cdr3_aa: CSAQNRGVGEAFF

clone_size: NA
v_call: TRBV5-1
d_call: TRBD1
j_call: TRBJ1-1
cdr3_nt: TGCGCCAGCACGGAGGGACAGGTATCATTTGGGAACACTGAAGCTTTCTTT
cdr3_aa: CASTEGQVSFGNTEAFF

clone_size: many
v_call: TRBV2
d_call: NA
j_call: TRBJ1-2
cdr3_nt: TGTGCCAGCAGCCAAACACAGGGACGTGGGGGCTACACCTTC
cdr3_aa: CASSQTQGRGGYTF

clone_size: NA
v_call: TRBV5-4
d_call: TRBD2
j_call: TRBJ2-5
cdr3_nt: TGCGCCAGCAGCTTGGAGGTGGGAGGGTCAGAGACCCAGTACTTC
cdr3_aa: CASSLEVGGSETQYF

clone_size: NA
v_call: TRBV10-3
d_call: TRBD1
j_call: TRBJ1-2
cdr3_nt: TGTGCCATCAGCAAGACAGGGGCCGGGGGCTACACCTTC
cdr3_aa: CAISKTGAGGYTF

clone_size: NA
v_call: TRBV12-3/TRBV12-4
d_call: TRBD1
j_call: TRBJ1-5
cdr3_nt: TGTGCCAGCAGAGCCGGGACAGGGGTCAATCAGCCCCAGCATTTT
cdr3_aa: CASRAGTGVNQPQHF

clone_size: NA
v_call: TRBV5-4
d_call: NA
j_call: TRBJ1-2
cdr3_nt: TGTGCCAGCAGCCCCTATGCAGTTGGGCAGCGCCTTTCGGCTGGCTACACCTTC
cdr3_aa: CASSPYAVGQRLSAGYTF

clone_size: NA
v_call: TRBV25-1
d_call: TRBD2
j_call: TRBJ2-5
cdr3_nt: TGTGCCAGCAGTGAAGACGACGAGGGAGGGCGGGGGGCAGAAGAGACCCAGTACTTC
cdr3_aa: CASSEDDEGGRGAEETQYF

clone_size: NA
v_call: TRBV6-5
d_call: NA
j_call: TRBJ1-6
cdr3_nt: TGTGCCAGCAGTTCCGAGTGGGGCAAAGGAAATTCACCCCTCCACTTT
cdr3_aa: CASSSEWGKGNSPLHF

clone_size: many
v_call: TRBV2
d_call: NA
j_call: TRBJ1-5
cdr3_nt: TGTGCCAGCAGTGTACGGTTAAATCAGCCCCAGCATTTT
cdr3_aa: CASSVRLNQPQHF

clone_size: NA
v_call: TRBV5-1
d_call: NA
j_call: TRBJ2-5
cdr3_nt: TGCGCCAGCAGCTTGGAACGGAAGACCCAGTACTTC
cdr3_aa: CASSLERKTQYF

clone_size: many
v_call: TRBV5-1
d_call: TRBD1
j_call: TRBJ2-5
cdr3_nt: TGCGCCAGCAGCTCACCCAGGGGGCGAGGAGTTTTAGAGACCCAGTACTTC
cdr3_aa: CASSSPRGRGVLETQYF

clone_size: many
v_call: TRBV24-1
d_call: NA
j_call: TRBJ1-5
cdr3_nt: TGTGCCACCAGTGATGGGGGGGCGAGGTTTCAGCCCCAGCATTTT
cdr3_aa: CATSDGGARFQPQHF

clone_size: NA
v_call: TRBV7-2
d_call: NA
j_call: TRBJ2-6
cdr3_nt: TGTGCCAGCAGCTCGCTATCTCGGGGGAACACTGAAGCTTTC
cdr3_aa: CASSSLSRGNTEAF

clone_size: many
v_call: TRBV7-2
d_call: NA
j_call: TRBJ2-6
cdr3_nt: TGTGCCAGCAGCTCATTCTGGGCATCTGGGGCCAACGTCCTGACTTTC
cdr3_aa: CASSSFWASGANVLTF

clone_size: NA
v_call: TRBV29-1
d_call: TRBD1
j_call: TRBJ2-5
cdr3_nt: TGCAGCGTTGTTCCGCAGGGGGCCTTTTACGAGACCCAGTACTTC
cdr3_aa: CSVVPQGAFYETQYF

clone_size: few
v_call: TRBV24-1
d_call: NA
j_call: TRBJ2-6
cdr3_nt: TGTGCCACCAGTGGAACGGGGGCCGGGGCCAACGTCCTGACTTTC
cdr3_aa: CATSGTGAGANVLTF

clone_size: many
v_call: TRBV12-3/TRBV12-4
d_call: NA
j_call: TRBJ1-5
cdr3_nt: TGTGCCAGCAGTTTAGGTCTCGTCCAGCCCCAGCATTTT
cdr3_aa: CASSLGLVQPQHF

clone_size: many
v_call: TRBV5-6
d_call: TRBD1
j_call: TRBJ1-2
cdr3_nt: TGTGCCAGCAAAACCACGACAGGGGGGGTCTATGGCTACACCTTC
cdr3_aa: CASKTTTGGVYGYTF

clone_size: NA
v_call: TRBV15
d_call: NA
j_call: TRBJ2-3
cdr3_nt: TGTGCCACCAGCAGTCCCGGGACCCCCGTGGGAGATACGCAGTATTTT
cdr3_aa: CATSSPGTPVGDTQYF

clone_size: few
v_call: TRBV7-9
d_call: NA
j_call: TRBJ2-1
cdr3_nt: TGTGCCAGCATGGAACTAGCTATCTATGAGCAGTTCTTC
cdr3_aa: CASMELAIYEQFF

clone_size: many
v_call: TRBV19
d_call: TRBD1
j_call: TRBJ1-2
cdr3_nt: TGTGCCAGTAGTGATCGGACAGGGGGAGGTGATGGCTACACCTTC
cdr3_aa: CASSDRTGGGDGYTF

clone_size: many
v_call: TRBV20-1
d_call: NA
j_call: TRBJ1-2
cdr3_nt: TGCAGTGCTAGCTCCGGGTATGGCTACACCTTC
cdr3_aa: CSASSGYGYTF

clone_size: few
v_call: TRBV7-6
d_call: TRBD1
j_call: TRBJ2-7
cdr3_nt: TGTGCCAGCAGCAGGGGGCACTATGACGAGCAGTACTTC
cdr3_aa: CASSRGHYDEQYF

clone_size: NA
v_call: TRBV12-3/TRBV12-4
d_call: TRBD2
j_call: TRBJ2-5
cdr3_nt: TGTGCCAGCACGGGAGGAAGAGCAGAGACCCAGTACTTC
cdr3_aa: CASTGGRAETQYF

clone_size: many
v_call: TRBV15
d_call: TRBD1
j_call: TRBJ2-7
cdr3_nt: TGTGCCACCAGCAGAAACAGGGGTGATGAGCAGTACTTC
cdr3_aa: CATSRNRGDEQYF

clone_size: NA
v_call: TRBV7-9
d_call: NA
j_call: TRBJ1-3
cdr3_nt: TGTGCCAGCAGCTTAGCACAGGGACTATTTGGAAACACCATATATTTT
cdr3_aa: CASSLAQGLFGNTIYF

clone_size: many
v_call: TRBV5-6
d_call: NA
j_call: TRBJ1-6
cdr3_nt: TGTGCCAGCAGCTTGGGACAGGTTAATTCACCCCTCCACTTT
cdr3_aa: CASSLGQVNSPLHF

clone_size: NA
v_call: TRBV3-1
d_call: NA
j_call: TRBJ2-7
cdr3_nt: TGTGCCAGCAGCCAAGGGACTACCTTAGCCTACGAGCAGTACTTC
cdr3_aa: CASSQGTTLAYEQYF

clone_size: NA
v_call: TRBV29-1
d_call: TRBD2
j_call: TRBJ2-5
cdr3_nt: TGCAGCGTTGACGGCGGGCTAGCGGGAACAGAGACCCAGTACTTC
cdr3_aa: CSVDGGLAGTETQYF

clone_size: NA
v_call: TRBV5-1
d_call: NA
j_call: TRBJ1-4
cdr3_nt: TGCGCCAGCAGCTCGCCGGGAGCAACTAATGGAAAACTGTTTTTT
cdr3_aa: CASSSPGATNGKLFF

clone_size: many
v_call: TRBV5-4
d_call: TRBD1
j_call: TRBJ2-5
cdr3_nt: TGTGCCAGCAACAAAGGAACAGGGGGCCAAGAGACCCAGTACTTC
cdr3_aa: CASNKGTGGQETQYF

clone_size: many
v_call: TRBV19
d_call: TRBD2
j_call: TRBJ2-7
cdr3_nt: TGTGCCACAGCTACAGCGGGAGGGCGCACTAGGGAGCAGTACTTC
cdr3_aa: CATATAGGRTREQYF

clone_size: NA
v_call: TRBV20-1
d_call: NA
j_call: TRBJ2-1
cdr3_nt: TGCAGTGCCCTCTCTAGTATCTCAGTGCAGTTCTTC
cdr3_aa: CSALSSISVQFF

clone_size: many
v_call: TRBV5-8
d_call: NA
j_call: TRBJ2-2
cdr3_nt: TGTGCCAGCAGCTTGGTCGGGAGTAGGACCGGGGAGCTGTTTTTT
cdr3_aa: CASSLVGSRTGELFF

clone_size: many
v_call: TRBV7-7
d_call: NA
j_call: TRBJ2-5
cdr3_nt: TGTGCCAGCAGTCTAAGAGGAGGGAGGGAGACCCAGTACTTC
cdr3_aa: CASSLRGGRETQYF

clone_size: NA
v_call: TRBV24-1
d_call: NA
j_call: TRBJ1-5
cdr3_nt: TGTGCCACCAGTGATGGTTCTAGCGGAAAAGAGCCCCAGCATTTT
cdr3_aa: CATSDGSSGKEPQHF

clone_size: few
v_call: TRBV2
d_call: NA
j_call: TRBJ2-5
cdr3_nt: TGTGCCAGCAGTGGGGCATTCCAAGAGACCCAGTACTTC
cdr3_aa: CASSGAFQETQYF

clone_size: many
v_call: TRBV15
d_call: NA
j_call: TRBJ1-5
cdr3_nt: TGTGCCACCAGCAGAGAACGGGACACTTATCAGCCCCAGCATTTT
cdr3_aa: CATSRERDTYQPQHF